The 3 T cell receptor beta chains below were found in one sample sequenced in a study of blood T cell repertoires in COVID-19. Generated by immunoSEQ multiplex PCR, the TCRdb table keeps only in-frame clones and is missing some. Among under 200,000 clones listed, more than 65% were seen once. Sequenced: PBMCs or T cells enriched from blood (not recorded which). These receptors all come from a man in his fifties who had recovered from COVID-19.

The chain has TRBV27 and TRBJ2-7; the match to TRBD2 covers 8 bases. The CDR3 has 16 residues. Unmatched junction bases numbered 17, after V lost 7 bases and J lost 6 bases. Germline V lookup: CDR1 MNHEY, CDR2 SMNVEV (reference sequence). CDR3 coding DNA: TGTGCCAGCATGCCGGGACTAGTTATGGCGGCGGGCGAGCAGTACTTC. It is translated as CASMPGLVMAAGEQYF.

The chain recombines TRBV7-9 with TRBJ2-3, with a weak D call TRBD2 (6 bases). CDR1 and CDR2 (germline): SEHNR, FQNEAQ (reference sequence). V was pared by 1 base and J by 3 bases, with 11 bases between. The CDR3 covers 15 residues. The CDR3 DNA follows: TGTGCCAGCAGCTTAGAGGGGACTCCTACAGATACGCAGTATTTT. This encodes CASSLEGTPTDTQYF.

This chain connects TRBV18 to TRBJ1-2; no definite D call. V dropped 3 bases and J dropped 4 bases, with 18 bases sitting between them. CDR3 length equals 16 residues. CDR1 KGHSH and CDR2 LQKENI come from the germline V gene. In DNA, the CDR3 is TGTGCCAGCTCACCTTCGACCGGGAACAATGGCTATGGCTACACCTTC. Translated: CASSPSTGNNGYGYTF.